Each of the 7 T cell receptor beta chains below was sequenced from the same sample in a study of memory CD4+ T cells and cytomegalovirus serostatus. TCRdb's copy holds only in-frame clones and misses some; the assay was immunoSEQ multiplex PCR. The repertoire holds 55,000 to 65,000 clones, with about 81% as singletons. The sort gate was single viable CD3+CD4+CD8-CD45RO+ cells for memory CD4+ T cells. Input material: memory CD4+ T cells from blood. Source of these receptors: an adult in good health and CMV-seronegative.

The chain joins TRBV2 to TRBJ2-3, with 12 bases matching TRBD2. Germline lookup yields CDR1 SNHLY and CDR2 FYNNEI. The CDR3 has 15 residues. V trimming: 6 bases; J trimming: 9 bases; junction bases outside the gene matches: 10. The CDR3 sequence: CASRGLAGPPRTQYF. CDR3 nucleotide sequence: TGTGCCAGCAGAGGACTAGCGGGACCCCCTCGGACGCAGTATTTT. The full variable domain, with the rest looked up from reference TRBV2 and TRBJ2-3, is EPEVTQTPSHQVTQMGQEVILRCVPISNHLYFYWYRQILGQKVEFLVSFYNNEISEKSEIFDDQFSVERPDGSNFTLKIRSTKLEDSAMYFCASRGLAGPPRTQYFGPGTRLTVL.

The table lists this clone with a count of one. The rearrangement links TRBV19 to TRBJ1-5; D unresolved. The CDR3 extends over 13 amino acids. Germline V gives CDR1 LNHDA, CDR2 SQIVND (reference sequence). The ends were cut back, 8 bases at V and 2 bases at J, with 10 bases in the middle. The CDR3 nucleotides are TGTGCCAGTTCTGACATGGGCAATCAGCCCCAGCATTTT. Translating gives CASSDMGNQPQHF.

On this clone: This same CDR3 is encoded by further DNA sequences in the sample. The J gene is TRBJ2-7, the V gene TRBV7-2; 7 bases are shared with TRBD1. V was pared by 0 bases and J by 2 bases, with 4 bases of the junction left unmatched. CDR1 SGHTA and CDR2 FQGNSA come from the germline V gene. The CDR3 spans 15 residues. CDR3 amino acids: CASSLAPQGAYEQYF. CDR3 nucleotides: TGTGCCAGCAGCTTAGCGCCCCAGGGGGCCTACGAGCAGTACTTC. Based on the CDR3 plus reference TRBV7-2 and TRBJ2-7, the full variable domain is GAGVSQSPSNKVTEKGKDVELRCDPISGHTALYWYRQSLGQGLEFLIYFQGNSAPDKSGLPSDRFSAERTGGSVSTLTIQRTQQEDSAVYLCASSLAPQGAYEQYFGPGTRLTVT.

This sequence joins TRBV7-8 and TRBJ1-5; a weak D match, TRBD1 (6 bases). In germline, CDR1 is SGHVS, CDR2 FQNEAQ. The length of the CDR3 is 14 residues. With 4 bases removed from V and 7 bases from J, the gap between germline ends came to 14 bases. The CDR3 spells CASSYDLGGQPQHF. DNA of the CDR3: TGTGCCAGCAGCTATGATTTAGGGGGACAGCCCCAGCATTTT.

This clone was observed a single time. V and J are TRBV12-5 and TRBJ1-1, with 7 bases matching TRBD1. Looked up from germline, CDR1 is LGHNT and CDR2 is FRNRAP. V was clipped by 1 base and J by 2 bases; unmatched bases: 4. The CDR3 runs to 15 residues. The CDR3 sequence is CASGLGQGINTEAFF. The DNA of the CDR3 is TGTGCTAGTGGTTTGGGACAGGGTATCAACACTGAAGCTTTCTTT.

V gene TRBV6-1 combines with J gene TRBJ1-2, with D hard to call. The CDR3 has 16 amino acids. The V end was cut by 0 bases, the J end by 4 bases, with 15 bases between. Germline V lookup: CDR1 MNHNS, CDR2 SASEGT. The CDR3 DNA follows: TGTGCCAGCAGTGAAGCGGGCCAGGCCGAGGGCTATGGCTACACCTTC. It translates to CASSEAGQAEGYGYTF.

This sequence joins TRBV30 and TRBJ1-1; D gene uncertain. Trimming took 3 bases from V and 1 from J, leaving 9 bases between them. The V gene's germline CDR1 is GTSNPN and CDR2 SVGIG (reference sequence). The CDR3 spans 13 residues. The CDR3 region has the DNA TGTGCCTGGAGCCTTTACGAGAACACTGAAGCTTTCTTT. Its translation: CAWSLYENTEAFF.